This passage covers 20 T cell receptor beta chains from one sample sequenced in a study of T cell responses to AZD1222 COVID-19 vaccine. Sequencing used immunoSEQ multiplex PCR; TCRdb keeps in-frame clones, though not all of them. The sample includes over 130,000 clones, about 86% of them seen just once. Source: peripheral blood, taken on day 0 of AZD1222 vaccination. The receptor source for this set is an adult in good health.

V and J are TRBV6-2 or TRBV6-3 and TRBJ2-3; 11 bases fit TRBD1. V trimming: 6 bases; J trimming: 10 bases; junction bases outside the gene matches: 6. Germline loops: CDR1 MNHEY, CDR2 SVGEGT. This CDR3 is 13 amino acids long. In nucleotides, the CDR3 is TGTGCCAGCAGCCCCGGGACAGGGGGTGCGCAGTATTTT. Its protein product is CASSPGTGGAQYF.

V is TRBV28 and J is TRBJ2-7, with TRBD2 matching 8 bases. The CDR3 consists of 15 residues. Per the germline V gene, CDR1 is MDHEN and CDR2 is SYDVKM. V shed 5 bases, J shed 2 bases, and the junction held 8 bases outside the gene matches. The CDR3 here is CASSPPGLVTYEQYF. For the CDR3, the DNA is TGTGCCAGCAGTCCCCCGGGACTAGTTACCTACGAGCAGTACTTC.

V is TRBV28 and J is TRBJ2-5; 15 bases are shared with TRBD2. This CDR3 is built from 17 residues. Germline CDR1 MDHEN, CDR2 SYDVKM. The V and J ends lost 5 bases and 5 bases, in that order; junction bases with no gene match: 9. The CDR3 DNA is TGTGCCAGCAGTCTGCGGACTAGCGGGAGGGCCGGGGAGACCCAGTACTTC. This translates into CASSLRTSGRAGETQYF.

Note on this clone: Relative to the germline gene, one junction end is altered; a read error may explain this. The rearrangement uses TRBV20-1 and TRBJ2-1; no definite D call. CDR1 DFQATT and CDR2 SNEGSKA come from the germline V gene (reference sequence). The CDR3 covers 11 residues. The DNA of the CDR3 is TGCAGTGTTAGAGAAGGCAATGAGCAGTTCTTC. The encoded protein is CSVREGNEQFF.

The gene calls are TRBV4-1 and TRBJ2-4; possible D gene TRBD2, 6 bases. Looked up from germline, CDR1 is MGHRA and CDR2 is YSYEKL. Deletions cut 0 bases from V and 0 bases from J, with 9 bases between. The CDR3 is made up of 16 amino acids. Here the CDR3 reads CASSQDSREAKNIQYF. DNA for the CDR3: TGCGCCAGCAGCCAAGACTCGCGGGAAGCCAAAAACATTCAGTACTTC.

This chain connects TRBV9 to TRBJ1-2; D is unclear. V was shortened by 0 bases and J by 3 bases, with 12 bases between the two germline ends. Per the germline V gene, CDR1 is SGDLS and CDR2 is YYNGEE. The CDR3 totals 15 residues. This chain's CDR3 is CASSVGGNQDYGYTF. The DNA for the CDR3 is TGTGCCAGCAGCGTAGGAGGGAATCAGGACTATGGCTACACCTTC.

This chain joins TRBV7-8 and TRBJ2-7; 8 bases match TRBD2. This CDR3 spans 16 amino acids. V lost 1 base and J lost 4; bases outside the gene matches: 9. Germline-derived CDR1 and CDR2 are SGHVS and FQNEAQ. CDR3 region: CASSLVTGGTQYEQYF. The CDR3 DNA reads TGTGCCAGCAGCTTAGTAACGGGAGGGACACAATACGAGCAGTACTTC.

This chain uses TRBV28 with TRBJ2-1; 9 nucleotides match TRBD1. V lost 8 bases, J lost 5 bases, and 4 bases stayed unmatched. The CDR3 spans 13 residues. CDR1 is MDHEN and CDR2 is SYDVKM in the germline V gene. The CDR3 is CASRDRVNNEQFF. CDR3 bases: TGTGCCAGCCGGGACAGGGTGAACAATGAGCAGTTCTTC.

The rearrangement links TRBV6-5 to TRBJ2-7, with a weak D call TRBD2 (6 bases). CDR3 length: 14 amino acids. Germline values: CDR1 MNHEY, CDR2 SVGAGI. Trimming removed 5 bases at V and 5 bases at J, with 16 bases between. This CDR3 reads CASSPIGGKHEQYF. CDR3 coding DNA: TGTGCCAGCAGTCCCATCGGCGGGAAACACGAGCAGTACTTC.

This sequence joins TRBV2 and TRBJ1-2; D may be TRBD1 (5 bases). CDR3 size: 13 residues. V lost 6 bases to trimming and J lost 8 bases, with 16 bases between them. The germline gives CDR1 SNHLY, CDR2 FYNNEI. This chain's CDR3 is CASRDQGVGGYTF. The CDR3 bases are TGTGCCAGCAGAGACCAGGGTGTGGGCGGCTACACCTTC.

This rearrangement joins TRBV27 to TRBJ1-1; D may be TRBD1 (5 bases). This CDR3 spans 15 amino acids. The germline V gene encodes CDR1 MNHEY and CDR2 SMNVEV (reference sequence). The V end was cut by 1 base, the J end by 0 bases, with 9 bases between. In DNA, the CDR3 is TGTGCCAGCAGTTTATGGGGGACGGTGAACACTGAAGCTTTCTTT. The encoded protein is CASSLWGTVNTEAFF.

The V and J genes are TRBV2 and TRBJ1-3; a possible D gene is TRBD1 (5 bases). V lost 6 bases, J lost 3 bases, and 18 bases lay in between. CDR1 is SNHLY and CDR2 is FYNNEI in the germline V gene. The CDR3 is made up of 16 amino acids. This CDR3 is CASRRTGTSGGNTIYF. CDR3 DNA sequence: TGTGCCAGCAGAAGGACCGGGACCTCGGGTGGAAACACCATATATTTT.

The chain couples TRBV4-3 to TRBJ2-3, with 14 positions matching TRBD2. The CDR3 runs to 16 residues. CDR1 LGHNA and CDR2 YSLEER come from the germline V gene. Trimming took 4 bases from V and 3 from J; bases not matched to a gene: 3. The DNA of the CDR3 is TGCGCCAGCAGCCTGGGACTAGCGGGAGTAACAGATACGCAGTATTTT. This encodes CASSLGLAGVTDTQYF.

This clone was found once. The chain employs TRBV11-2 and TRBJ2-1; D is uncertain. Germline CDR1 is SGHAT and CDR2 is FQNNGV. The V gene lost 5 bases and the J gene lost 9 bases, with 14 bases spanning the gap. The CDR3 loop spans 13 amino acids. The CDR3 protein is CASSPDMVSEQFF. The CDR3 DNA reads as TGTGCCAGCAGCCCGGATATGGTTTCTGAGCAGTTCTTC.

As regards this clone: Other DNA sequences in the sample encode the same CDR3. This rearrangement joins TRBV4-1 to TRBJ1-5, with D possibly being TRBD1 (6 bases). The CDR3 covers 15 residues. The germline CDR1 and CDR2 sequences are MGHRA and YSYEKL. The ends were cut back, 0 bases at V and 4 bases at J, with 10 bases in the middle. The CDR3 region has the DNA TGCGCCAGCAGCCAAGACCAGGGGTCGAATCAGCCCCAGCATTTT. Translated: CASSQDQGSNQPQHF.

The gene calls are TRBV3-1 (or the pseudogene TRBV3-2) and TRBJ2-7, with TRBD2 matching 7 bases. Germline V gene sequence: CDR1 LGHDT, CDR2 YNNKEL (reference sequence). This CDR3 contains 14 residues. After removal of 10 bases from V and 0 bases from J, the junction contained 9 bases not matched to a gene. Here the CDR3 reads CATGGGRASYEQYF. The CDR3 DNA is TGTGCCACCGGGGGTGGGAGGGCCTCCTACGAGCAGTACTTC.

The CDR3 DNA sequence: TGTGCCAGCAGCCAAGAAGTAAACACCGCTAATTCACCCCTCCACTTT. This encodes CASSQEVNTANSPLHF. This chain joins TRBV4-2 and TRBJ1-6; D gene unclear. V lost 0 bases and J 6 bases, leaving 12 bases between the germline ends. Germline CDR1 and CDR2: LGHNA and YNFKEQ. This CDR3 is 16 amino acids long.

This clone occurred a few times. This rearrangement joins TRBV5-4 to TRBJ2-1; TRBD2 aligns across 8 bases. V was pared by 4 bases and J by 15 bases, with 12 bases of the junction left unmatched. The length of the CDR3 is 13 residues. The germline CDR1 and CDR2 sequences are SGHNT and YYREEE (reference sequence). For the CDR3, the DNA is TGTGCCAGCAGCCTGGCGGGAGCGGGAGAGGTGTTCTTC. Its protein product is CASSLAGAGEVFF.

The chain couples TRBV5-1 to TRBJ1-2; D not certain. Germline V gene data show CDR1 as SGHRS and CDR2 as YFSETQ. This CDR3 contains 15 residues. V lost 0 bases and J 4 bases, leaving 13 bases between the germline ends. CDR3 sequence: CASSLDQSFPYGYTF. CDR3 coding DNA: TGCGCCAGCAGCTTGGACCAAAGCTTTCCCTATGGCTACACCTTC.

The gene calls are TRBV4-3 and TRBJ1-2, with D hard to call. CDR1 is LGHNA and CDR2 is YSLEER in the germline V gene. The CDR3 covers 14 residues. Trimming cost V 2 bases and J 6 bases, with 13 bases left between them. CDR3 in DNA: TGCGCCAGCAGCCAATCTAGGTATTGGGATGGCTACACCTTC. Its protein product is CASSQSRYWDGYTF.